This T cell receptor (beta chain) came from a study of T cell repertoires in cytomegalovirus infection. About the study: Public TCR beta signatures provided an indication of both CMV infection and a matching HLA type. General study results and limits: CMV-specific TCR beta clonotypes restricted by HLA-C dominated the ex vivo response. Summed frequency of shared TCR beta families picked out CMV carriers who also had the relevant HLA.

TCRdb fed the reads into MiXCR, producing one record per CDR3 protein. The sample has about 100,000 distinct CDR3 sequences; less than 25% are singletons. The CDR3 extends over 17 amino acids. V lost 0 bases and J lost 2, with 14 bases in between. Germline CDR1 reads SNHLY; CDR2 reads FYNNEI. This clonotype was observed a single time. Its antigen is not known. Sequencing used CD8+ T cells from PBMCs. This TCR was sampled from a human donor in good health (CMV status not recorded). Some clones in this sample may be carry-over from other donors' samples. The chain couples TRBV2 to TRBJ2-4, with D unclear. The CDR3 here is CASSEALVESSKNIQYF. In DNA, the CDR3 is TGTGCCAGCAGTGAAGCGCTAGTGGAATCTTCCAAAAACATTCAGTACTTC.